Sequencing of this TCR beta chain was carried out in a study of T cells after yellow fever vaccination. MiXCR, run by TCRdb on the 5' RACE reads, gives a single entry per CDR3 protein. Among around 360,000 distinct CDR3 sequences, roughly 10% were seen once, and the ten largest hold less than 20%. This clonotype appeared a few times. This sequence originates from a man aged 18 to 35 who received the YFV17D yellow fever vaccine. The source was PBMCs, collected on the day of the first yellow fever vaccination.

The CDR3 loop is CASSPGAQVADTQYF. CDR3 in DNA: TGTGCCAGCTCACCAGGGGCACAGGTTGCGGATACGCAGTATTTT. This chain uses TRBV18 with TRBJ2-3; TRBD1 is a possible D gene (5 bases). V was clipped by 2 bases and J by 6 bases, with 15 bases between them. CDR3 length: 15 amino acids. Germline V gene data show CDR1 as KGHSH and CDR2 as LQKENI.